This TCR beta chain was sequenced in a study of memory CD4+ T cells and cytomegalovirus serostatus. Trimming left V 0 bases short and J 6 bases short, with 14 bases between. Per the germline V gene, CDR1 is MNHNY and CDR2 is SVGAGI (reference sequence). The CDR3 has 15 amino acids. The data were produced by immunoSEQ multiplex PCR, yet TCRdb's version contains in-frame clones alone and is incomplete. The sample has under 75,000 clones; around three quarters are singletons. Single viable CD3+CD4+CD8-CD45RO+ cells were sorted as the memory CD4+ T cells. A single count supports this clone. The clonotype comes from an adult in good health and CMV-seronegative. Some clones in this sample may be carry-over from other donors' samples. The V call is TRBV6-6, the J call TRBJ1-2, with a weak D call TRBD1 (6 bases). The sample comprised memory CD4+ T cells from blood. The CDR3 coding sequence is TGTGCCAGCAGTTACTCGGACAGTCGGGTGGATGGCTACACCTTC. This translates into CASSYSDSRVDGYTF.